A single sample gave rise to the 28 T cell receptor beta chains below, sequenced in a study of regulatory T cells in long-lasting Graves disease. As to time point: newly diagnosed GD, antithyroid drugs for less than 3 months. PBMCs provided the RNA from which the TCR library was made. TCR beta libraries were built with iRepertoire HTBI primers and Arm-PCR of CDR3 regions. Using its own MiXCR run on the multiplex PCR reads, TCRdb lists one record per CDR3 protein. The sample carries some 220,000 distinct CDR3 sequences, roughly a fifth recorded once. This sample was also put to use in a study of T cells in Graves' hyperthyroidism and ophthalmopathy.

The input for sequencing was peripheral blood mononuclear cells (PBMCs), taken at new diagnosis, from a patient treated with antithyroid drugs. These receptors all come from a woman in her 30s with Graves disease.

This clonotype was observed many times. The rearrangement uses TRBV28 and TRBJ1-1; perhaps TRBD1 as D (6 bases). In germline, CDR1 is MDHEN, CDR2 SYDVKM. The V end was cut by 7 bases, the J end by 1 base, with 16 bases between. The CDR3 totals 15 residues. The CDR3 protein is CASKVGGQKNTEAFF. In DNA form, the CDR3 reads TGTGCCAGCAAAGTAGGGGGACAAAAGAACACTGAAGCTTTCTTT.

This clonotype was seen repeatedly, ten times or more. The rearrangement links TRBV18 to TRBJ2-2; 8 positions match TRBD1. The junction had 8 bases not matched to a gene; V was cut back by 4 bases and J by 4 bases. CDR1 is KGHSH and CDR2 is LQKENI in the germline V gene. This CDR3 is 16 amino acids long. This chain's CDR3 is CASSLGQQGATGELFF. DNA for the CDR3: TGTGCCAGCTCACTCGGACAGCAGGGGGCCACCGGGGAGCTGTTTTTT.

V and J are TRBV29-1 and TRBJ2-1; D is perhaps TRBD1 or TRBD2 (5 bases each). CDR3 length: 13 residues. Per the germline V gene, CDR1 is SQVTM and CDR2 is ANQGSEA. Trimming cost V 5 bases and J 5 bases, with 13 bases left between them. The CDR3 loop is CSVSGTVNNEQFF. The CDR3 DNA reads as TGCAGCGTTTCCGGGACCGTCAACAATGAGCAGTTCTTC.

The chain has TRBV7-3 and TRBJ1-5; 8 bases agree with TRBD1. The V gene's germline CDR1 is SGHTA and CDR2 FQGTGA. Losses at the gene ends were 5 bases for V and 0 bases for J; bases not matched to a gene: 9. The CDR3 sequence is 17 residues long. This chain's CDR3 is CASSTLQGAGSNQPQHF. The DNA for the CDR3 is TGTGCCAGCAGCACCCTTCAGGGGGCGGGTAGCAATCAGCCCCAGCATTTT.

This chain connects TRBV19 to TRBJ2-7; D gene ambiguous. The CDR3 has 15 residues. V lost 3 bases, J lost 0 bases, and 12 bases lay in between. Germline-derived CDR1 and CDR2 are LNHDA and SQIVND (reference sequence). The CDR3 DNA is TGTGCCAGTAGTATGGGCTCCCCGGACTCCTACGAGCAGTACTTC. Its translation: CASSMGSPDSYEQYF.

This clonotype was observed at least ten times. This chain uses TRBV10-3 with TRBJ2-7, with 9 bases identical to TRBD1. CDR3 size: 15 residues. Germline trimming cut 6 bases from V and 4 bases from J; bases unmatched to any gene: 10. Germline V CDR1 and CDR2: ENHRY, SYGVKD. CDR3 sequence reads: CAIRIGQGLQYEQYF. CDR3 coding DNA: TGTGCCATCAGAATCGGACAGGGGTTACAGTACGAGCAGTACTTC.

Points on this clonotype: A read error is the likely source, as a far larger clone sits one nucleotide away. Because the CDR3 is missing its conserved closing phenylalanine or tryptophan, this is likely a read error. The chain carries TRBV11-3 and TRBJ1-1; a weak D match, TRBD1 (5 bases). In germline, CDR1 is SGHNT, CDR2 YENEEA. The CDR3 sequence is 14 residues long. V lost 0 bases to trimming and J lost 0 bases, with 5 bases between them. This chain's CDR3 is CASSLEGLNTEAFS. The CDR3 DNA sequence: TGTGCCAGCAGCTTAGAGGGACTGAACACTGAAGCTTTCTCT.

In this sample, this clonotype turned up many times. The genes are TRBV28 and TRBJ2-3, with D possibly being TRBD2 (6 bases). The V end lost 4 bases, the J end lost 0 bases, and 8 bases lay between the germline ends. The CDR3 loop spans 14 amino acids. Germline V gene sequence: CDR1 MDHEN, CDR2 SYDVKM. In DNA, the CDR3 is TGTGCCAGCAGTTCGGGAGAAAGCACAGATACGCAGTATTTT. This encodes CASSSGESTDTQYF. Using reference TRBV28 and TRBJ2-3 for the parts outside the CDR3, the full variable domain is DVKVTQSSRYLVKRTGEKVFLECVQDMDHENMFWYRQDPGLGLRLIYFSYDVKMKEKGDIPEGYSVSREKKERFSLILESASTNQTSMYLCASSSGESTDTQYFGPGTRLTVL.

This clonotype showed up many times. This rearrangement joins TRBV6-2 or TRBV6-3 to TRBJ1-6; D gene uncertain. The V end lost 6 bases, the J end lost 0 bases, and 12 bases lay between the germline ends. Germline-derived CDR1 and CDR2 are MNHEY and SVGEGT. This CDR3 has 16 amino acids. The DNA of the CDR3 is TGTGCCAGCAGCTTCGATTGGGGCTCCTATAATTCACCCCTCCACTTT. The encoded protein is CASSFDWGSYNSPLHF.

This clonotype was seen ten or more times. This rearrangement joins TRBV28 to TRBJ2-5, with a tentative D call TRBD2 (5 bases). V was shortened by 2 bases and J by 5 bases, with 12 bases between the two germline ends. Germline CDR1 reads MDHEN; CDR2 reads SYDVKM. The CDR3 contains 14 residues. The CDR3 DNA sequence: TGTGCCAGCAGTTTACCCGAGTGGAGGGAGACCCAGTACTTC. Translated, it gives CASSLPEWRETQYF.

This clonotype was seen many times. The V call is TRBV7-2, the J call TRBJ2-7; 11 bases map to TRBD2. The germline V gene has CDR1 SGHTA and CDR2 FQGNSA. The CDR3 runs 15 residues. The trim removed 1 base at V and 8 bases at J, leaving 7 bases unmatched. The CDR3, as DNA: TGTGCCAGCAGCTTAGGCGGGACTAGCGGCTATAAGCAGTACTTC. Translation: CASSLGGTSGYKQYF. The full variable domain, its missing parts supplied by reference TRBV7-2 and TRBJ2-7, is GAGVSQSPSNKVTEKGKDVELRCDPISGHTALYWYRQSLGQGLEFLIYFQGNSAPDKSGLPSDRFSAERTGGSVSTLTIQRTQQEDSAVYLCASSLGGTSGYKQYFGPGTRLTVT.

This clonotype has at least ten counts. The V call is TRBV7-9, the J call TRBJ1-4, with TRBD1 identical over 9 bases. Germline V gene data show CDR1 as SEHNR and CDR2 as FQNEAQ (reference sequence). Trimming cost V 9 bases and J 5 bases; bases outside gene matches: 7. CDR3 length: 14 residues. CDR3 bases: TGTGCCAGTCGCGCCGGGACAGGGAATGAAAAACTGTTTTTT. Its protein is CASRAGTGNEKLFF. The full variable domain, with the rest looked up from reference TRBV7-9 and TRBJ1-4, is DTGVSQNPRHKITKRGQNVTFRCDPISEHNRLYWYRQTLGQGPEFLTYFQNEAQLEKSRLLSDRFSAERPKGSFSTLEIQRTEQGDSAMYLCASRAGTGNEKLFFGSGTQLSVL.

This clonotype was detected many times. The chain uses TRBV18 and TRBJ1-4; D is ambiguous. The germline V and J ends were trimmed by 5 bases and 8 bases, with 15 bases remaining between them. The CDR3 has 14 residues. The germline gives CDR1 KGHSH, CDR2 LQKENI. In DNA form, the CDR3 reads TGTGCCAGCTCATCTACGGGTTGGGGAGAAAAACTGTTTTTT. The encoded protein is CASSSTGWGEKLFF.

This clonotype was counted a few times. The rearrangement joins TRBV5-4 to TRBJ2-5; D perhaps matches TRBD2 (5 bases). Looked up from germline, CDR1 is SGHNT and CDR2 is YYREEE (reference sequence). Trimming cost V 0 bases and J 5 bases, with 14 bases left between them. This CDR3 contains 15 residues. In nucleotides, the CDR3 is TGTGCCAGCAGCTTGGCCGGAGGACGCGGTGAGACCCAGTACTTC. Translating it yields CASSLAGGRGETQYF.

This clonotype occurred a few times. Just one base apart from a much larger clone, this may be a read error. The CDR3 ends on some other residue instead of the conserved phenylalanine or tryptophan, so this is likely a read error. The gene calls are TRBV4-1 and TRBJ2-1; D gene unclear. CDR1 and CDR2 from the germline V gene are MGHRA and YSYEKL. This CDR3 has 17 amino acids. V was shortened by 0 bases and J by 8 bases, with 20 bases between the two germline ends. The CDR3 nucleotides are TGCGCCAGCAGCCAAGATCGAGCTGGAGCCCAATCAGATGAGCAGTTCTGC. Its translation: CASSQDRAGAQSDEQFC.

This clonotype came up many times. The chain links TRBV6-2 or TRBV6-3 to TRBJ2-3, with D hard to call. V gave up 6 bases and J gave up 0 bases, with 22 bases separating them. The V gene's germline CDR1 is MNHEY and CDR2 SVGEGT. CDR3 size: 18 residues. In DNA form, the CDR3 reads TGTGCCAGCAGCCCTAGACCTTACACTGAATCTAGCACAGATACGCAGTATTTT. This translates into CASSPRPYTESSTDTQYF.

In its sample, this clonotype was seen many times. The chain has TRBV5-1 and TRBJ1-1, with D possibly being TRBD1 (6 bases). The CDR3 extends over 15 amino acids. V lost 0 bases, J lost 0 bases, and 9 bases lay in between. Germline CDR1 and CDR2: SGHRS and YFSETQ. CDR3 loop: CASSLDRDLNTEAFF. The CDR3 bases are TGCGCCAGCAGCTTGGACAGGGATTTGAACACTGAAGCTTTCTTT.

The rearrangement links TRBV20-1 to TRBJ1-4; TRBD1 is a possible D gene (5 bases). Germline V gene data show CDR1 as DFQATT and CDR2 as SNEGSKA (reference sequence). Trimming cost V 3 bases and J 8 bases, with 13 bases left between them. The CDR3 has 13 residues. The CDR3 spells CSASSQGGEKLFF. The CDR3 DNA reads TGCAGTGCTAGTAGCCAGGGTGGGGAAAAACTGTTTTTT.

Ten or more counts support this clonotype. The genes are TRBV4-1 and TRBJ2-7, with 8 bases lining up with TRBD1. With V trimmed by 1 base and J by 4 bases, 12 bases remained unmatched. Germline V gene lookup returns CDR1 MGHRA and CDR2 YSYEKL. The CDR3 consists of 17 residues. CDR3 loop: CASSQVRLGQGSYEQYF. The CDR3 bases are TGCGCCAGCAGCCAAGTTAGGCTCGGACAGGGATCGTACGAGCAGTACTTC.

V usage is TRBV10-3 and J usage is TRBJ2-2, with D perhaps TRBD1 or TRBD2 (7 bases each). The CDR3 length is 14 residues. Trimming removed 5 bases from V and 6 bases from J, with 13 bases in between. CDR1 is ENHRY, CDR2 SYGVKD, per germline. The CDR3 DNA sequence: TGTGCCATCAGTCGACAGGGAGGGTCCGGGGAGCTGTTTTTT. It is translated as CAISRQGGSGELFF.

A few counts support this clonotype. The V gene is TRBV10-3, the J gene TRBJ1-6, with D possibly matching TRBD1 (6 bases). The V gene lost 8 bases and the J gene lost 0 bases, with 14 bases spanning the gap. The CDR3 is 16 residues long. Germline V CDR1 and CDR2: ENHRY, SYGVKD. CDR3 residues: CAIGVGGSSYNSPLHF. CDR3 nucleotide sequence: TGTGCCATCGGTGTCGGGGGCAGCTCCTATAATTCACCCCTCCACTTT.

Note on this clonotype: Possible read error: a much larger clone is one base away. Since no conserved phenylalanine or tryptophan closes the CDR3, a read error is the likely cause. V is TRBV19 and J is TRBJ1-1; weak D call: TRBD1 (6 bases). There are 12 residues in the CDR3. The germline gives CDR1 LNHDA, CDR2 SQIVND (reference sequence). V lost 5 bases to trimming and J lost 9 bases, with 13 bases between them. CDR3 coding DNA: TGTGCCAGTAGTGAACAGGGTCGGAAAGCTTTCCTT. This encodes CASSEQGRKAFL.

This clonotype has ten or more counts. The chain carries TRBV11-3 and TRBJ1-2, with D perhaps matching TRBD1 (5 bases). V gave up 6 bases and J gave up 8 bases, with 16 bases separating them. There are 13 residues in the CDR3. Looked up from germline, CDR1 is SGHNT and CDR2 is YENEEA. The CDR3 coding sequence is TGTGCCAGCAGGGCTACAGGAATTTTAGGCTACACCTTC. Amino acids: CASRATGILGYTF.

This clonotype was seen at least ten times. Here the CDR3 DNA reads TGCGCCACCTCCGGACAACAGAACACTGAAGCTTTCTTT. The encoded protein is CATSGQQNTEAFF. This chain connects TRBV5-1 to TRBJ1-1; possible D gene TRBD1, 5 bases. V was clipped by 9 bases and J by 1 base, with 13 bases between them. There are 13 residues in the CDR3. In germline, CDR1 is SGHRS, CDR2 YFSETQ. The complete variable domain, with remaining parts taken from reference TRBV5-1 and TRBJ1-1, reads KAGVTQTPRYLIKTRGQQVTLSCSPISGHRSVSWYQQTPGQGLQFLFEYFSETQRNKGNFPGRFSGRQFSNSRSEMNVSTLELGDSALYLCATSGQQNTEAFFGQGTRLTVV.

At least ten counts were recorded for this clonotype. The rearrangement uses TRBV29-1 and TRBJ1-2; perhaps TRBD1 as D (5 bases). The CDR3 extends over 12 amino acids. CDR1 SQVTM and CDR2 ANQGSEA come from the germline V gene. V dropped 6 bases and J dropped 2 bases, with 10 bases sitting between them. In DNA, the CDR3 is TGCAGCGTGGGGACGGCCAACTATGGCTACACCTTC. Translation gives CSVGTANYGYTF.

V gene TRBV7-9 combines with J gene TRBJ1-1; the match to TRBD1 covers 8 bases. Trimming at V came to 5 bases and at J to 5 bases, leaving 7 bases not matched to a gene. Germline V gives CDR1 SEHNR, CDR2 FQNEAQ (reference sequence). This CDR3 is 14 amino acids long. The CDR3, as DNA: TGTGCCAGCAGCGAGACAGGGGATGGGACTGAAGCTTTCTTT. Its translation: CASSETGDGTEAFF.

In this sample, this clonotype turned up many times. The rearrangement uses TRBV6-4 and TRBJ1-1; D is uncertain. Per germline, CDR1 MRHNA and CDR2 SNTAGT. This CDR3 spans 14 amino acids. The V and J ends lost 3 bases and 1 base respectively, with 9 bases between them. CDR3 protein: CASSEKWGNTEAFF. CDR3 nucleotides: TGTGCCAGCAGTGAGAAGTGGGGGAACACTGAAGCTTTCTTT.

This clonotype was observed at least ten times. The chain combines TRBV6-1 with TRBJ2-1, with D perhaps TRBD1 (5 bases). Trimming removed 6 bases from V and 2 bases from J, with 11 bases in between. The CDR3 covers 14 residues. CDR1 is MNHNS, CDR2 SASEGT, per germline. CDR3 region: CASRERGTYNEQFF. The CDR3 DNA follows: TGTGCCAGCAGAGAAAGGGGCACCTACAATGAGCAGTTCTTC.